This T cell receptor (beta chain) is from a study of CD8+CD57+ T cells in acquired aplastic anemia. Findings and limits, study-wide: Both patients and controls carried the same twenty-nine CD8+ CDR3 sequences. Patient and control CD8+ Simpson's diversity was not significantly different.

Genomic DNA, the template, was used for profiling of the TCR beta VDJ and CDR3. From the reads, TCRdb called clonotypes with MiXCR, one entry per CDR3 protein. The table includes about 58,000 distinct CDR3 sequences, approximately 50% detected once. This CDR3 has 11 residues. Trimming pared 6 bases from V and 6 bases from J, leaving 9 bases between. The germline gives CDR1 DFQATT, CDR2 SNEGSKA (reference sequence). Individuals selected for sequencing had exhibited CD8+CD57+ cell expansion on flow cytometry. Within the sample, this clonotype is medium-sized (0.01 to 0.1%). Its antigen remains unknown. The clonotype originates from a human donor with aplastic anemia. The chain carries TRBV20-1 and TRBJ2-1; D ambiguous. The specimen sequenced was sorted CD4+, CD8+, or CD8+CD57+ T cells (not recorded which) from PBMCs. CDR3 sequence: CSASLANEQFF. The CDR3 DNA is TGCAGTGCCTCTTTAGCCAATGAGCAGTTCTTC.